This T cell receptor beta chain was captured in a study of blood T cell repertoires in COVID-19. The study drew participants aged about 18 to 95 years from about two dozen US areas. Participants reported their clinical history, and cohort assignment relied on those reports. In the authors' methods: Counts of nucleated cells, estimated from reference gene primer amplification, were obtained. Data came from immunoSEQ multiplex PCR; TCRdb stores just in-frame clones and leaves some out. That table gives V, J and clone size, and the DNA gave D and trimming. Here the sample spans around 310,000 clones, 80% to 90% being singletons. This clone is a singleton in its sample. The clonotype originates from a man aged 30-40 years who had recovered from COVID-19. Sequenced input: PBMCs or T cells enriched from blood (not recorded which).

The CDR3 DNA reads TGCGCCAGCAAGCCCCGGACAGGGGACGACGAGCAGTACTTC. Translation gives CASKPRTGDDEQYF. The chain employs TRBV10-2 and TRBJ2-7, with 9 nucleotides matching TRBD1. With 7 bases clipped from V and 5 bases from J, the junction kept 9 bases outside the gene matches. The germline V gene encodes CDR1 WSHSY and CDR2 SAAADI. The CDR3 is 14 residues long.